The 17 T cell receptor beta chains below all came from one sample that was sequenced in a study of T cells in Graves' hyperthyroidism and ophthalmopathy. RNA transcripts were the template for amplifying TCR beta CDR3 regions. A set of HTBI primers served as the primers for a first-round RT-PCR of the TCR CDR3. One entry per CDR3 protein results from TCRdb running MiXCR on the multiplex PCR reads. The profile shows roughly 200,000 distinct CDR3 sequences, around 16% of them singletons. Sequencing was carried out using blood. These receptors all stem from a man aged 35 to 55 with Graves' hyperthyroidism.

This clonotype was recorded at least ten times. The chain has TRBV20-1 and TRBJ1-4; D uncertain. V was cut by 2 bases and J by 10 bases, with 14 bases left in between. The CDR3 spans 13 residues. CDR1 is DFQATT, CDR2 SNEGSKA, per germline (reference sequence). CDR3 protein: CSARTPGPGKLFF. CDR3 DNA sequence: TGCAGTGCTAGAACCCCCGGGCCGGGAAAACTGTTTTTT.

In this sample, this clonotype turned up many times. The V and J genes are TRBV29-1 and TRBJ1-1; D unresolved. CDR3 length: 10 amino acids. Germline CDR1 is SQVTM and CDR2 is ANQGSEA. V shed 2 bases and J shed 5 bases, with 3 bases lying between them. The CDR3 nucleotides read TGCAGCGTTGAAAGTACTGAAGCTTTCTTT. Its protein is CSVESTEAFF. Filled out from reference TRBV29-1 and TRBJ1-1, the complete variable domain reads SAVISQKPSRDICQRGTSLTIQCQVDSQVTMMFWYRQQPGQSLTLIATANQGSEATYESGFVIDKFPISRPNLTFSTLTVSNMSPEDSSIYLCSVESTEAFFGQGTRLTVV.

This clonotype occurred many times. The chain is built from TRBV20-1 and TRBJ1-4; D unclear. Trimming removed 6 bases from V and 2 bases from J, with 10 bases in between. The CDR3 length is 13 residues. Germline CDR1 reads DFQATT; CDR2 reads SNEGSKA (reference sequence). CDR3 sequence reads: CSASYPTNEKLFF. CDR3 in DNA: TGCAGTGCGTCGTATCCTACTAATGAAAAACTGTTTTTT.

This clonotype was seen many times. The chain uses TRBV12-3 or TRBV12-4 and TRBJ1-2, with 10 bases identical to TRBD1. The CDR3 length is 15 residues. J lost 5 bases, V lost 7 bases, and 10 bases had no gene match. The DNA of the CDR3 is TGTGCCAGCATCCTGGGACAGGGGATCGAGTATGGCTACACCTTC. It encodes CASILGQGIEYGYTF.

The table lists this clonotype with many counts. The CDR3 loop is CASSRPGLNEQYF. The CDR3 region has the DNA TGTGCCAGCAGCCGGCCAGGGTTGAACGAGCAGTACTTC. This chain joins TRBV3-1 and TRBJ2-7; D is possibly TRBD1 (5 bases). The germline V and J ends were trimmed by 4 bases and 5 bases, with 12 bases remaining between them. From germline, CDR1 is LGHDT and CDR2 YNNKEL (reference sequence). This CDR3 region has 13 residues.

There are many counts of this clonotype. The rearrangement links TRBV5-6 to TRBJ2-7, with TRBD1 matching 11 bases. Per germline, CDR1 SGHDT and CDR2 YYEEEE. Trimming took 4 bases from V and 3 from J; bases not matched to a gene: 6. The CDR3 has 15 residues. CDR3 coding DNA: TGTGCCAGCAGCCCTGGGACAGGGGGGAGCTACGAGCAGTACTTC. This codes for CASSPGTGGSYEQYF.

This clonotype was picked up many times. The chain employs TRBV15 and TRBJ1-2, with 8 bases aligning to TRBD1. The CDR3 totals 13 residues. Trimming cost V 0 bases and J 7 bases; bases outside gene matches: 1. The germline V gene has CDR1 LNHNV and CDR2 YYDKDF (reference sequence). The CDR3 DNA follows: TGTGCCACCAGCAGAGATGGACAGGGTGGCTACACCTTC. Translation gives CATSRDGQGGYTF.

This clonotype was seen repeatedly, ten times or more. J is TRBJ1-5 and V is TRBV15; 8 bases fit TRBD1. V gave up 0 bases and J gave up 6 bases; unmatched junction bases: 10. The germline V gene encodes CDR1 LNHNV and CDR2 YYDKDF (reference sequence). This CDR3 is 17 amino acids long. CDR3 nucleotides: TGTGCCACCAGCAGAGATCCTGCCAGGGGGCTTCGTCAGCCCCAGCATTTT. Its protein is CATSRDPARGLRQPQHF. The variable domain in full, with the rest retrieved from reference TRBV15 and TRBJ1-5, is DAMVIQNPRYQVTQFGKPVTLSCSQTLNHNVMYWYQQKSSQAPKLLFHYYDKDFNNEADTPDNFQSRRPNTSFCFLDIRSPGLGDTAMYLCATSRDPARGLRQPQHFGDGTRLSIL.

This clonotype came up many times. The chain carries TRBV6-1 and TRBJ1-1, with 10 nucleotides matching TRBD1. This CDR3 has 15 residues. The ends lost 5 bases at V and 5 bases at J; junction bases unmatched: 8. CDR1 MNHNS and CDR2 SASEGT come from the germline V gene. The CDR3 sequence is CASSNRQGARTEAFF. The CDR3, as DNA: TGTGCCAGCAGTAACAGACAGGGGGCGAGGACTGAAGCTTTCTTT.

This clonotype was observed many times. The chain recombines TRBV2 with TRBJ1-6; D call uncertain. V was shortened by 2 bases and J by 6 bases, with 11 bases between the two germline ends. Germline values: CDR1 SNHLY, CDR2 FYNNEI. This CDR3 is 15 amino acids long. This chain's CDR3 is CASSEMGILNSPLHF. In DNA, the CDR3 is TGTGCCAGCAGTGAAATGGGGATTCTTAATTCACCCCTCCACTTT.

The chain couples TRBV7-2 to TRBJ2-3; 8 bases are shared with TRBD1. CDR1 is SGHTA, CDR2 FQGNSA, per germline. V lost 5 bases and J lost 4; bases outside the gene matches: 14. This CDR3 is 17 amino acids long. The chain's CDR3 is CASSVGVGPGGADTQYF. The CDR3 coding sequence is TGTGCCAGCAGCGTAGGAGTTGGGCCAGGGGGCGCAGATACGCAGTATTTT.

In its sample, this clonotype was seen a few times. This chain uses TRBV7-9 with TRBJ1-4, with D possibly being TRBD1 (5 bases). The CDR3 length is 17 residues. The V and J ends lost 7 bases and 4 bases respectively, with 22 bases between them. CDR1 is SEHNR and CDR2 is FQNEAQ in the germline V gene (reference sequence). The CDR3 bases are TGTGCCAGCACCTTTACAGGTCTCCACTTTTTTAATGAAAAACTGTTTTTT. It translates to CASTFTGLHFFNEKLFF.

This clonotype was observed at least ten times. This chain connects TRBV5-1 to TRBJ2-1, with D tentatively TRBD1 or TRBD2 (5 bases each). The CDR3 sequence is 16 residues long. Trimming took 0 bases from V and 1 from J, leaving 11 bases between them. Germline V gives CDR1 SGHRS, CDR2 YFSETQ. In DNA form, the CDR3 reads TGCGCCAGCAGCTTGGAGGTCTGGGGGTCCTACAATGAGCAGTTCTTC. Translating gives CASSLEVWGSYNEQFF.

This clonotype was found many times. The CDR3 DNA follows: TGTGCCAGCAGTTTAGGGACTAGCCTAGAGGAGACCCAGTACTTC. Its protein product is CASSLGTSLEETQYF. V usage is TRBV27 and J usage is TRBJ2-5, with TRBD2 matching 9 bases. Germline CDR1 is MNHEY and CDR2 is SMNVEV (reference sequence). CDR3 length: 15 amino acids. The V segment lost 2 bases and the J segment 5 bases; nucleotides outside the gene matches: 6.

The sample holds many counts of this clonotype. The chain carries TRBV9 and TRBJ1-2; D unresolved. Germline CDR1 SGDLS, CDR2 YYNGEE. V was trimmed by 5 bases and J by 5 bases, leaving 19 bases between them. This CDR3 has 15 residues. CDR3 in amino acids: CASRRGLGEEYGYTF. The CDR3 DNA is TGTGCCAGCAGACGCGGGCTGGGTGAGGAGTATGGCTACACCTTC.

This clonotype was counted only a few times. The chain employs TRBV9 and TRBJ2-5, with 11 nucleotides matching TRBD2. Germline lookup yields CDR1 SGDLS and CDR2 YYNGEE. The CDR3 covers 16 residues. The trim removed 3 bases at V and 4 bases at J, leaving 8 bases unmatched. CDR3 region: CASSGKIAGGRETQYF. CDR3 DNA: TGTGCCAGCAGCGGAAAAATAGCGGGGGGGCGAGAGACCCAGTACTTC. Filled out from reference TRBV9 and TRBJ2-5, the complete variable domain reads DSGVTQTPKHLITATGQRVTLRCSPRSGDLSVYWYQQSLDQGLQFLIQYYNGEERAKGNILERFSAQQFPDLHSELNLSSLELGDSALYFCASSGKIAGGRETQYFGPGTRLLVL.

The table lists this clonotype with many counts. The J gene is TRBJ2-3, the V gene TRBV5-1; D remains ambiguous. The CDR3 has 14 amino acids. V lost 0 bases and J 2 bases, leaving 7 bases between the germline ends. Germline V CDR1 and CDR2: SGHRS, YFSETQ. CDR3 sequence reads: CASSLVGNTDTQYF. Here the CDR3 DNA reads TGCGCCAGCAGCTTGGTGGGAAACACAGATACGCAGTATTTT.